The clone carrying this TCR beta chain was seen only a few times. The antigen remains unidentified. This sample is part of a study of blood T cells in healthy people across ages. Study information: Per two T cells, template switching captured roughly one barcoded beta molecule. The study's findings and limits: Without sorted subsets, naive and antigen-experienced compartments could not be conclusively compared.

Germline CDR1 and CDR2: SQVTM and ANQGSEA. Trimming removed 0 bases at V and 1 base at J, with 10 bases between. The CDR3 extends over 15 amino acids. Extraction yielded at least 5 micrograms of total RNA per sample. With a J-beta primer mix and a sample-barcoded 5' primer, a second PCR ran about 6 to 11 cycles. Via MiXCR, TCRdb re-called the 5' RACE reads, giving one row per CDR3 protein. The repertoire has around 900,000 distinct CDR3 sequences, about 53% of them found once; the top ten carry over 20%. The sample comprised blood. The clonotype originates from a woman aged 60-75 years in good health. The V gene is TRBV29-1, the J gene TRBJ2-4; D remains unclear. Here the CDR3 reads CSVEDLVGAKNIQYF. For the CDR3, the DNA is TGCAGCGTTGAAGATTTGGTAGGGGCCAAAAACATTCAGTACTTC.